Listed below are T cell receptor beta chains from one sample, sequenced in a study of blood T cells in healthy people across ages. TCRdb processed the 5' RACE reads anew with MiXCR; each CDR3 protein has one entry. The sample has about 730,000 distinct CDR3 sequences, 35% to 45% seen once. The sequenced sample was blood. The receptors come from an older woman in good health. Both conserved end residues are part of each CDR3. A D gene is named only where the DNA matches it firmly. Not all rows give a size; the values are once, few, many and, for expanded clones, a class.

>TRBD2|few|TRBJ2-1|TRBV7-2
CASSLSSGGVDEQFF
TGTGCCAGCAGCTTGTCTAGCGGGGGAGTAGATGAGCAGTTCTTC
>NA|NA|TRBJ2-1|TRBV24-1
CATSDFRGRAGSNEQFF
TGTGCCACCAGTGATTTCAGGGGACGAGCGGGATCCAATGAGCAGTTCTTC
>NA|many|TRBJ2-1|TRBV6-2/TRBV6-3
CASILRAGTYNEQFF
TGTGCCAGCATCCTCCGGGCGGGAACCTACAATGAGCAGTTCTTC
>NA|once|TRBJ2-1|TRBV4-3
CASTRTRTVSNEQFF
TGCGCCAGCACCCGAACGAGGACAGTCTCCAATGAGCAGTTCTTC
>NA|few|TRBJ2-4|TRBV7-9
CASSLLNGQYF
TGTGCCAGCAGCTTACTCAACGGGCAGTACTTC
>NA|few|TRBJ2-7|TRBV9
CASSPSGLTYEQYF
TGTGCCAGCAGCCCCTCAGGCTTGACCTACGAGCAGTACTTC
>NA|few|TRBJ1-1|TRBV7-2
CASRRGTEAFF
TGTGCCAGTAGGAGGGGCACTGAAGCTTTCTTT
>TRBD1|NA|TRBJ2-4|TRBV11-2
CASSWTGVAGIAKNIQYF
TGTGCCAGCAGCTGGACAGGGGTGGCGGGAATAGCCAAAAACATTCAGTACTTC
>TRBD2|NA|TRBJ2-3|TRBV5-1
CASNLLAGGSTDTQYF
TGCGCCAGCAACTTACTAGCGGGGGGTTCGACAGATACGCAGTATTTT
>NA|few|TRBJ2-7|TRBV20-1
CSVRDTTPPYEQYF
TGCAGTGTCAGGGATACAACACCGCCCTACGAGCAGTACTTC
>TRBD1|NA|TRBJ2-1|TRBV6-6
CASSSGQGRQFF
TGTGCCAGCAGTTCGGGACAGGGTCGTCAGTTCTTC
>NA|once|TRBJ1-1|TRBV11-3
CASSLAPGSEAFF
TGTGCCAGCAGCTTAGCCCCCGGATCTGAAGCTTTCTTT
>NA|NA|TRBJ2-3|TRBV20-1
CSALHGRAARDTQYF
TGCAGTGCTCTCCACGGACGAGCGGCAAGAGATACGCAGTATTTT
>TRBD2|NA|TRBJ2-1|TRBV7-3
CASSFSGTSRYNEQFF
TGTGCCAGCAGCTTTAGCGGGACTAGCAGATACAATGAGCAGTTCTTC
>TRBD2|few|TRBJ2-3|TRBV20-1
CSAFRPGTSGTDTQYF
TGCAGTGCTTTCCGCCCCGGGACTAGCGGGACAGATACGCAGTATTTT
>NA|few|TRBJ2-3|TRBV29-1
CSGEVWEESPDTQYF
TGCAGCGGGGAGGTGTGGGAGGAATCACCAGATACGCAGTATTTT
>TRBD2|NA|TRBJ2-1|TRBV6-4
CASSNQLLASGADNEQFF
TGTGCCAGCAGCAACCAATTACTGGCTAGCGGGGCTGACAATGAGCAGTTCTTC
>NA|NA|TRBJ2-7|TRBV6-4
CASSARAWQYF
TGTGCCAGCAGTGCCCGAGCCTGGCAGTACTTC